This T cell receptor (beta chain) is from a study of blood T cell repertoires in COVID-19. V was trimmed by 5 bases and J by 0 bases, leaving 13 bases between them. The length of the CDR3 is 15 residues. In germline, CDR1 is SGHTA, CDR2 FQGTGA. Sequenced by immunoSEQ multiplex PCR; TCRdb stores in-frame clones only, minus some. The table has around 280,000 clones, around 90% seen once. This sequence joins TRBV7-3 and TRBJ1-2; no clear D. Sequences were obtained from peripheral blood. This receptor was identified in a man in his 70s with acute or convalescent COVID-19. The CDR3 DNA follows: TGTGCCAGCAGCCCCTCGGGGAGATCTAACTATGGCTACACCTTC. Protein: CASSPSGRSNYGYTF.